This is a list of T cell receptor beta chains from one sample in a study of T cell repertoires in cytomegalovirus infection. In TCRdb, the reads were re-called with MiXCR into one record per CDR3 protein. The sample lists roughly 920,000 distinct CDR3 sequences; about a third were seen once. For these TCRs, the target antigens are not known. This specimen was cultured CD8+ T cells from PBMCs, taken from culture after CMV antigen stimulation. The receptors here all came from a human donor in good health (CMV status not recorded). Some clones in this sample may be carry-over from other donors' samples. Both conserved end residues are trimmed from each CDR3. D genes are given only for firm matches. Only part of the rows carry a size: once, few, many, or a class if the clone is expanded.

d_call,clone_size,v_call,cdr3_aa
NA,few,TRBV6-2/TRBV6-3,ASSESVPGELF
NA,NA,TRBV5-8,ASREGTFSVNTEAF
TRBD2,NA,TRBV2,ASSLIGLAGATYNEQF
NA,NA,TRBV6-6,ASRDYMNSNQPQH
TRBD1,NA,TRBV20-1,SARDPGQVLANYGYT
NA,many,TRBV27,ASSTQGNTEAF
TRBD1,NA,TRBV6-6,ASRPGTASNQPQH
NA,NA,TRBV15,ATSRKIGTDTQY
TRBD1,few,TRBV27,ASSLLGGGFGQPQH
NA,NA,TRBV4-3,ASSQDLNGGTATEAF
TRBD1,many,TRBV7-8,ASSRALGQGTDTQY
NA,many,TRBV7-8,ASSLESAAGLRPQH
NA,NA,TRBV27,ASSSSTEAYEQY
TRBD1,NA,TRBV11-3,ASSSGTGIDEQY
NA,NA,TRBV7-2,ASSVQVDTQY
NA,many,TRBV7-2,ASSLVGQETQY
NA,many,TRBV6-1,ATLRGTTGELF
NA,NA,TRBV19,ASSIPGEDYGYT
NA,NA,TRBV20-1,SALRGKKDFNEQF
NA,few,TRBV7-3,ASSLIQTSYNEQF
NA,few,TRBV7-2,ASSLAPGAHEQY
NA,few,TRBV19,ASSTTGTSPYNEQF
NA,many,TRBV7-6,ASSLGDEQY
NA,NA,TRBV7-8,ASSHRPSATNEKLF
NA,few,TRBV4-1,ASSQGSGGVWTEAF
NA,NA,TRBV7-9,ASSLEGRRNTGELF
NA,NA,TRBV5-6,VSAPEPNGPSEAF
NA,NA,TRBV20-1,SARQGRGNQPQH
NA,NA,TRBV9,ASSVGTNSGNTIY
TRBD2,few,TRBV6-1,ASSERHGRVWETQY
NA,NA,TRBV6-6,ASSTGHPSSYNSPLH
TRBD1,few,TRBV29-1,SALGTGETYEQY
NA,NA,TRBV4-2,ASSQAWGAGPTGELF
NA,NA,TRBV9,ASSVPSGQASSGANVLT
NA,NA,TRBV11-2,ASSPPGMGFWETQY
TRBD2,NA,TRBV10-3,AIKTSGAPYNEQF
NA,few,TRBV20-1,SASSGANVLT
NA,NA,TRBV6-5,ASKYLASEADTQY
NA,few,TRBV24-1,ATSGKGMDYGYT
TRBD2,NA,TRBV7-9,ASSGPFVAGGPGELF
NA,few,TRBV11-2,ASRRTSNSPLH
TRBD2,many,TRBV7-8,ASIYRPGGGRTDTQY